This section outlines one TCR beta chain sequence together with its context. Its antigen is not identified. The data were obtained in a study of cytomegalovirus exposure and HLA in healthy donors. 60 Vbeta and 13 Jbeta primers were used in PCR. Some clones are missing from TCRdb's copy, which holds only in-frame ones; the method was immunoSEQ multiplex PCR. The data contain more than 120,000 clones, 82% of them singletons. The CDR3 consists of 15 residues. Looked up from germline, CDR1 is LNHDA and CDR2 is SQIVND (reference sequence). J gave up 5 bases and V 6 bases, and 10 bases lay outside the gene matches. Study-level points and caveats: It was reported that TCR beta sequences correctly inferred the HLA-A and HLA-B alleles for most subjects. Apparent HLA restriction characterized most CMV-associated TCR beta chains in a later analysis.

The chain is built from TRBV19 and TRBJ1-2; 9 positions agree with TRBD1. This TCR came from a male donor in good health and CMV-seronegative. Sequenced input: PBMCs. The CDR3 loop reads CASRKVPDRGYGYTF. The DNA for the CDR3 is TGTGCCAGTAGAAAAGTCCCCGACAGGGGGTATGGCTACACCTTC.